One sample yielded the 21 T cell receptor beta chains listed below, sequenced in a study of cytomegalovirus exposure and HLA in healthy donors. Using immunoSEQ multiplex PCR, the repertoire was profiled, and TCRdb retains in-frame clones only, with some absent. This table holds 130,000 or so clones, about 90% found once. What was sequenced was PBMCs. These receptors were collected from a woman under 40 in good health and CMV-seropositive.

This chain uses TRBV9 with TRBJ1-2, with 9 bases aligning to TRBD1. Trimming cost V 3 bases and J 8 bases; bases outside gene matches: 17. CDR1 SGDLS and CDR2 YYNGEE come from the germline V gene. This CDR3 is built from 17 residues. The CDR3 spells CASSAPGTGRGYVGYTF. The CDR3 DNA reads TGTGCCAGCAGCGCCCCAGGGACAGGGAGGGGCTATGTGGGCTACACCTTC.

The chain links TRBV7-2 to TRBJ2-3; possible D gene TRBD1, 6 bases. Germline-derived CDR1 and CDR2 are SGHTA and FQGNSA. Trimming pared 1 base from V and 0 bases from J, leaving 8 bases between. CDR3 size: 15 residues. This CDR3 is CASSLDDRSTDTQYF. CDR3 nucleotides: TGTGCCAGCAGCTTAGATGACAGGAGCACAGATACGCAGTATTTT.

The rearrangement links TRBV5-5 to TRBJ1-2; no definite D call. This CDR3 has 15 residues. V lost 0 bases and J 3 bases, leaving 12 bases between the germline ends. In germline, CDR1 is SGHKS, CDR2 YYEKEE (reference sequence). DNA of the CDR3: TGTGCCAGCAGCTTGGGCCTAGGAATGGACTATGGCTACACCTTC. It yields the protein CASSLGLGMDYGYTF.

The gene calls are TRBV2 and TRBJ2-5; D unresolved. V lost 2 bases to trimming and J lost 5 bases, with 6 bases between them. Germline lookup yields CDR1 SNHLY and CDR2 FYNNEI. The CDR3 is made up of 12 amino acids. For the CDR3, the DNA is TGTGCCAGCAGTGAAAGCACGGAGACCCAGTACTTC. This translates into CASSESTETQYF.

The chain joins TRBV18 to TRBJ2-7, with 12 bases identical to TRBD2. Germline trimming cut 7 bases from V and 0 bases from J; bases unmatched to any gene: 13. This CDR3 has 18 amino acids. From germline, CDR1 is KGHSH and CDR2 LQKENI. Here the CDR3 DNA reads TGTGCCAGCTTGGGACAGGAGACTAGCGGGGGCCGCTCCTACGAGCAGTACTTC. Translation gives CASLGQETSGGRSYEQYF.

The rearrangement joins TRBV27 to TRBJ2-7; TRBD2 might be the D (5 bases). The CDR3 is 15 amino acids. Germline V gene sequence: CDR1 MNHEY, CDR2 SMNVEV (reference sequence). V lost 3 bases and J lost 3, with 15 bases in between. CDR3 DNA sequence: TGTGCCAGCAGTTTTAACGGGGTTTTCGACTACGAGCAGTACTTC. Protein sequence: CASSFNGVFDYEQYF.

The chain joins TRBV19 to TRBJ2-7, with 7 bases aligning to TRBD1. Germline V gene lookup returns CDR1 LNHDA and CDR2 SQIVND (reference sequence). With 3 bases clipped from V and 2 bases from J, the junction kept 7 bases outside the gene matches. The CDR3 covers 15 residues. The CDR3 loop reads CASSMAGTVAYEQYF. The CDR3 DNA is TGTGCCAGTAGTATGGCAGGGACAGTCGCCTACGAGCAGTACTTC. Together with reference TRBV19 and TRBJ2-7, the CDR3 gives the full variable domain: DGGITQSPKYLFRKEGQNVTLSCEQNLNHDAMYWYRQDPGQGLRLIYYSQIVNDFQKGDIAEGYSVSREKKESFPLTVTSAQKNPTAFYLCASSMAGTVAYEQYFGPGTRLTVT.

V and J are TRBV28 and TRBJ2-3; 8 nucleotides agree with TRBD2. The length of the CDR3 is 15 residues. Trimming cost V 6 bases and J 1 base; bases outside gene matches: 6. From germline, CDR1 is MDHEN and CDR2 SYDVKM. The CDR3 reads CASSRSAGGTDTQYF. The CDR3 nucleotides read TGTGCCAGCAGCCGATCAGCGGGAGGCACAGATACGCAGTATTTT.

This rearrangement joins TRBV28 to TRBJ1-1; TRBD1 agrees at 9 bases. Per germline, CDR1 MDHEN and CDR2 SYDVKM. After removal of 3 bases from V and 0 bases from J, the junction contained 17 bases not matched to a gene. This CDR3 is built from 20 residues. The CDR3 spells CASSFPGQGINMIMNTEAFF. The CDR3 coding sequence is TGTGCCAGCAGTTTTCCGGGACAGGGAATCAATATGATCATGAACACTGAAGCTTTCTTT.

J is TRBJ2-7 and V is TRBV6-5; D is ambiguous. Trimming removed 0 bases at V and 6 bases at J, with 6 bases between. The CDR3 has 12 amino acids. CDR1 and CDR2 (germline): MNHEY, SVGAGI. The chain's CDR3 is CASSYSATEQYF. The CDR3 DNA is TGTGCCAGCAGTTACTCGGCAACCGAGCAGTACTTC.

The chain is built from TRBV2 and TRBJ2-1; 7 bases map to TRBD2. This CDR3 has 15 residues. J lost 3 bases, V lost 6 bases, and 8 bases had no gene match. In germline, CDR1 is SNHLY, CDR2 FYNNEI. The CDR3 protein is CASRDGLADYNEQFF. CDR3 bases: TGTGCCAGCAGGGATGGGCTAGCGGACTACAATGAGCAGTTCTTC.

The chain recombines TRBV4-1 with TRBJ2-7; 11 nucleotides align to TRBD1. V lost 0 bases to trimming and J lost 5 bases; unmatched junction nucleotides: 12. The germline CDR1 and CDR2 sequences are MGHRA and YSYEKL. The CDR3 sequence is 18 residues long. The CDR3 DNA reads TGCGCCAGCAGCCAAGATCCCCAGACGGGACAGGGGGTCCACGAGCAGTACTTC. Translation gives CASSQDPQTGQGVHEQYF.

The rearrangement uses TRBV4-2 and TRBJ2-3; D gene uncertain. Per the germline V gene, CDR1 is LGHNA and CDR2 is YNFKEQ. Trimming stripped 4 bases from V and 2 bases from J, with 10 bases between. The CDR3 covers 14 residues. The CDR3, as DNA: TGTGCCAGCAGCCCCTCCCTGGCCACAGATACGCAGTATTTT. Its translation: CASSPSLATDTQYF.

The V call is TRBV5-1, the J call TRBJ1-2; no definite D call. Germline assignment: CDR1 SGHRS and CDR2 YFSETQ. Trimming stripped 4 bases from V and 6 bases from J, with 13 bases between. This CDR3 spans 13 amino acids. This chain's CDR3 is CASSTTQSNGYTF. CDR3 bases: TGCGCCAGCAGCACGACACAATCGAATGGCTACACCTTC. Variable domain in full (rest from reference TRBV5-1 and TRBJ1-2): KAGVTQTPRYLIKTRGQQVTLSCSPISGHRSVSWYQQTPGQGLQFLFEYFSETQRNKGNFPGRFSGRQFSNSRSEMNVSTLELGDSALYLCASSTTQSNGYTFGSGTRLTVV.

The chain employs TRBV5-4 and TRBJ2-7; TRBD1 is a possible D gene (6 bases). The V end was cut by 7 bases, the J end by 2 bases, with 13 bases between. CDR1 is SGHNT and CDR2 is YYREEE in the germline V gene (reference sequence). The CDR3 is made up of 13 amino acids. CDR3 amino acids: CASGDITTYEQYF. Written as DNA, the CDR3 is TGTGCCAGCGGGGACATCACCACCTACGAGCAGTACTTC.

V gene TRBV7-9 combines with J gene TRBJ2-3; 11 nucleotides agree with TRBD2. Germline CDR1 and CDR2: SEHNR and FQNEAQ (reference sequence). After removal of 5 bases from V and 3 bases from J, the junction contained 10 bases not matched to a gene. The CDR3 runs 17 residues. CDR3 amino acids: CASSRGLAGLSTDTQYF. CDR3 coding DNA: TGTGCCAGCAGCCGAGGACTAGCGGGCCTAAGTACAGATACGCAGTATTTT.

The sample holds one count of this clone. The chain is built from TRBV7-9 and TRBJ1-1; 8 positions match TRBD1. Germline CDR1 is SEHNR and CDR2 is FQNEAQ (reference sequence). The CDR3 spans 18 residues. Losses at the gene ends were 7 bases for V and 3 bases for J; bases not matched to a gene: 19. This CDR3 reads CASTNGVDRGWLDTEAFF. The CDR3 bases are TGTGCCAGCACTAACGGGGTTGACAGGGGCTGGTTGGACACTGAAGCTTTCTTT.

The V and J genes are TRBV5-1 and TRBJ1-1, with 9 bases matching TRBD1. The germline V gene has CDR1 SGHRS and CDR2 YFSETQ. J was trimmed by 4 bases and V by 3 bases; bases with no gene match: 7. CDR3 length: 15 amino acids. The CDR3 loop reads CASSWGTGSVTEAFF. The CDR3 coding sequence is TGCGCCAGCAGCTGGGGGACAGGGAGTGTCACTGAAGCTTTCTTT. Combining the CDR3 with reference TRBV5-1 and TRBJ1-1 gives the whole variable domain KAGVTQTPRYLIKTRGQQVTLSCSPISGHRSVSWYQQTPGQGLQFLFEYFSETQRNKGNFPGRFSGRQFSNSRSEMNVSTLELGDSALYLCASSWGTGSVTEAFFGQGTRLTVV.

This chain connects TRBV5-1 to TRBJ2-3; a weak D match, TRBD2 (5 bases). The CDR3 is made up of 16 amino acids. Germline V gene lookup returns CDR1 SGHRS and CDR2 YFSETQ. Trimming stripped 0 bases from V and 0 bases from J, with 11 bases between. The CDR3 DNA sequence: TGCGCCAGCAGCTTGGTCGAGCGGCCTAGCACAGATACGCAGTATTTT. It yields the protein CASSLVERPSTDTQYF.

CDR3 region: CASSKEPRTNEQYF. The CDR3 DNA sequence: TGTGCCAGCAGCAAAGAACCTAGGACTAACGAGCAGTACTTC. This chain connects TRBV21-1 to TRBJ2-7; the table's D call, TRBD2, has no DNA check behind it. TRBV21-1 is recorded as a pseudogene. The CDR3 totals 14 residues.

The CDR3: CASSGFGTRNTEAFF. The CDR3, as DNA: TGTGCCAGCAGTGGTTTCGGGACACGGAACACTGAAGCTTTCTTT. The rearrangement links TRBV6-1 to TRBJ1-1; a weak D match, TRBD1 (6 bases). There are 15 residues in the CDR3. Per germline, CDR1 MNHNS and CDR2 SASEGT. With 4 bases removed from V and 1 base from J, the gap between germline ends came to 13 bases.